Following are 11 T cell receptor beta chains from one sample sequenced in a study of T cell changes during pregnancy in multiple sclerosis. Measured with immunoSEQ multiplex PCR; TCRdb has only the in-frame clones, and not every one. Here the sample spans fewer than 70,000 clones, 85% to 90% being singletons. Sequencing input: peripheral blood from another person, used as feeder cells. Receptors were obtained from a human donor whose cells served as feeder cells for cultures in a pregnancy study.

This chain uses TRBV6-5 with TRBJ2-7; TRBD2 agrees at 11 bases. CDR1 MNHEY and CDR2 SVGAGI come from the germline V gene. This CDR3 region has 15 residues. Trimming took 5 bases from V and 6 from J; bases not matched to a gene: 9. This CDR3 reads CASSLVAGGPGEQYF. In nucleotides, the CDR3 is TGTGCCAGCAGTCTGGTAGCGGGAGGGCCCGGCGAGCAGTACTTC.

The chain employs TRBV7-9 and TRBJ1-6, with 7 bases aligning to TRBD1. CDR1 is SEHNR and CDR2 is FQNEAQ in the germline V gene (reference sequence). The CDR3 consists of 16 residues. V trimming: 5 bases; J trimming: 7 bases; junction bases outside the gene matches: 11. The CDR3, as DNA: TGTGCCAGCAGCCCCGGGACAGCCAGGAGCAATTCACCCCTCCACTTT. Amino acids: CASSPGTARSNSPLHF.

The chain employs TRBV6-1 and TRBJ1-5; 10 nucleotides align to TRBD1. V shed 2 bases, J shed 7 bases, and the junction held 5 bases outside the gene matches. The CDR3 has 15 amino acids. Germline assignment: CDR1 MNHNS and CDR2 SASEGT. CDR3 protein: CASSERGQGRQPQHF. In nucleotides, the CDR3 is TGTGCCAGCAGTGAAAGGGGACAGGGGAGACAGCCCCAGCATTTT.

The genes are TRBV6-5 and TRBJ1-2; tentative D call: TRBD1 (6 bases). There are 13 residues in the CDR3. Trimming removed 6 bases at V and 8 bases at J, with 16 bases between. Per germline, CDR1 MNHEY and CDR2 SVGAGI. Here the CDR3 reads CASRLGHRSGYTF. Here the CDR3 DNA reads TGTGCCAGCAGGCTGGGACACCGGTCGGGCTACACCTTC.

The chain is built from TRBV5-6 and TRBJ1-2, with TRBD1 as a possible D gene (5 bases). CDR1 and CDR2 (germline): SGHDT, YYEEEE. This CDR3 has 14 amino acids. V lost 4 bases and J 3 bases, leaving 13 bases between the germline ends. The CDR3 loop reads CASSLYGGYYGYTF. The CDR3 bases are TGTGCCAGCAGCCTATACGGGGGGTACTATGGCTACACCTTC.

The chain couples TRBV6-5 to TRBJ1-3; TRBD1 is a possible D gene (5 bases). From germline, CDR1 is MNHEY and CDR2 SVGAGI. The V gene lost 8 bases and the J gene lost 0 bases, with 11 bases spanning the gap. The CDR3 covers 14 residues. The CDR3 coding sequence is TGTGCCAGCGGGACGGATTACTCTGGAAACACCATATATTTT. Its protein product is CASGTDYSGNTIYF.

The chain joins TRBV5-1 to TRBJ2-3; 9 nucleotides match TRBD2. CDR1 SGHRS and CDR2 YFSETQ come from the germline V gene. There are 15 residues in the CDR3. V shed 2 bases, J shed 0 bases, and the junction held 1 base outside the gene matches. The CDR3 protein is CASSFAGGSTDTQYF. CDR3 nucleotide sequence: TGCGCCAGCAGCTTCGCGGGGGGGAGCACAGATACGCAGTATTTT.

This clone was detected only a few times. The rearrangement links TRBV6-5 to TRBJ2-3, with TRBD1 matching 12 bases. The CDR3 has 15 residues. Germline loops: CDR1 MNHEY, CDR2 SVGAGI. V dropped 4 bases and J dropped 4; count of bases not matched to a gene: 3. DNA for the CDR3: TGTGCCAGCAGTTCAGGGACAGGGGGCGCAGATACGCAGTATTTT. It yields the protein CASSSGTGGADTQYF.

The chain couples TRBV18 to TRBJ2-2; TRBD1 aligns across 9 bases. This CDR3 contains 15 residues. CDR1 and CDR2 (germline): KGHSH, LQKENI. The V gene end was trimmed by 3 bases and the J gene end by 5 bases; junction bases not matched to a gene: 4. The CDR3 DNA is TGTGCCAGCTCACCTGTTGGACAGGGGACCGGGGAGCTGTTTTTT. This gives the protein CASSPVGQGTGELFF. Full variable domain (outside the CDR3, taken from reference TRBV18 and TRBJ2-2): NAGVMQNPRHLVRRRGQEARLRCSPMKGHSHVYWYRQLPEEGLKFMVYLQKENIIDESGMPKERFSAEFPKEGPSILRIQQVVRGDSAAYFCASSPVGQGTGELFFGEGSRLTVL.

The gene calls are TRBV5-1 and TRBJ1-1; TRBD1 aligns across 7 bases. From germline, CDR1 is SGHRS and CDR2 YFSETQ. The CDR3 spans 15 residues. The ends lost 1 base at V and 1 base at J; junction bases unmatched: 4. CDR3 residues: CASSLYGTANTEAFF. In DNA form, the CDR3 reads TGCGCCAGCAGCTTGTACGGGACAGCGAACACTGAAGCTTTCTTT.

V gene TRBV7-2 combines with J gene TRBJ2-5; 10 bases map to TRBD1. Germline V gene data show CDR1 as SGHTA and CDR2 as FQGNSA. The V segment lost 5 bases and the J segment 3 bases; nucleotides outside the gene matches: 15. The CDR3 sequence is 18 residues long. This CDR3 is CASSSRRLGTGEEETQYF. CDR3 bases: TGTGCCAGCAGCAGCCGACGACTCGGGACAGGGGAAGAAGAGACCCAGTACTTC.